This TCR beta chain was recorded in a study of cytomegalovirus exposure and HLA in healthy donors. CDR1 LNHDA and CDR2 SQIVND come from the germline V gene (reference sequence). With 4 bases removed from V and 0 bases from J, the gap between germline ends came to 5 bases. The CDR3 covers 13 residues. The table came from immunoSEQ multiplex PCR; TCRdb's copy has only in-frame clones and leaves some out. The data show about 140,000 clones, 84% seen once. The chain links TRBV19 to TRBJ2-3; D gene ambiguous. The source is a woman aged 25 to 39 in good health and CMV-seronegative. The sample was PBMCs. For the CDR3, the DNA is TGTGCCAGTAGTAGTCAAAGCACAGATACGCAGTATTTT. Translating it yields CASSSQSTDTQYF. The full variable domain, completed using reference TRBV19 and TRBJ2-3, is DGGITQSPKYLFRKEGQNVTLSCEQNLNHDAMYWYRQDPGQGLRLIYYSQIVNDFQKGDIAEGYSVSREKKESFPLTVTSAQKNPTAFYLCASSSQSTDTQYFGPGTRLTVL.